One sample yielded the 29 T cell receptor beta chains listed below, sequenced in a study of neurological immune-mediated disorders. TCRdb analysed the 5' RACE reads with MiXCR anew, one entry per CDR3 protein. The repertoire includes roughly 52,000 distinct CDR3 sequences, 4% of them detected once, and more than 1.5% sits in the top ten. Sequencing was carried out using CD4+ T cells from blood. The receptors come from a woman in her thirties or forties with multiple sclerosis.

This clonotype was counted at least ten times. The V and J genes are TRBV5-8 and TRBJ1-1; no reliable D call. Germline assignment: CDR1 SGHTS and CDR2 YDEGEE. The V end lost 4 bases, the J end lost 7 bases, and 11 bases lay between the germline ends. The CDR3 consists of 12 residues. Here the CDR3 reads CASSPTWGEAFF. The CDR3 DNA reads as TGTGCCAGCAGCCCCACTTGGGGTGAAGCTTTCTTT.

This clonotype was picked up many times. The rearrangement links TRBV21-1 to TRBJ1-2. TRBV21-1 is designated a pseudogene. The CDR3 length is 16 residues. This CDR3 reads CASSKARSGRIYGYTF. The CDR3 nucleotides read TGTGCCAGCAGCAAAGCTAGAAGTGGACGCATCTATGGCTACACCTTC.

This clonotype appeared many times. The chain carries TRBV6-1 and TRBJ1-4, with D uncertain. There are 12 residues in the CDR3. V shed 3 bases and J shed 3 bases, with 2 bases lying between them. Germline V gives CDR1 MNHNS, CDR2 SASEGT. CDR3 DNA: TGTGCCAGCAGTGATCCTAATGAAAAACTGTTTTTT. Translated: CASSDPNEKLFF.

Many counts were recorded for this clonotype. The rearrangement joins TRBV5-5 to TRBJ1-1; D call uncertain. Per germline, CDR1 SGHKS and CDR2 YYEKEE (reference sequence). V dropped 5 bases and J dropped 3 bases, with 5 bases sitting between them. CDR3 length: 11 residues. The CDR3 reads CASRFDTEAFF. DNA of the CDR3: TGTGCCAGCAGGTTCGACACTGAAGCTTTCTTT.

The sample holds many counts of this clonotype. The rearrangement joins TRBV7-6 to TRBJ1-2, with D perhaps TRBD1 (6 bases). Germline CDR1 is SGHVS and CDR2 is FNYEAQ. This CDR3 is 15 amino acids long. V lost 5 bases to trimming and J lost 8 bases, with 21 bases between them. CDR3: CASSQVSGGLGGYTF. In DNA, the CDR3 is TGTGCCAGCAGCCAAGTTTCGGGGGGCCTGGGCGGCTACACCTTC.

In its sample, this clonotype was seen many times. The rearrangement joins TRBV20-1 to TRBJ2-7; 9 bases agree with TRBD2. The junction had 7 bases not matched to a gene; V was cut back by 5 bases and J by 5 bases. Germline V gene data show CDR1 as DFQATT and CDR2 as SNEGSKA (reference sequence). CDR3 length: 13 residues. The CDR3 DNA sequence: TGCAGTGCTCGGGACGGACTAGCGAACGAGCAGTACTTC. Translating gives CSARDGLANEQYF.

This clonotype occurred many times. The chain carries TRBV6-1 and TRBJ1-1, with a tentative D call TRBD1 (5 bases). Per the germline V gene, CDR1 is MNHNS and CDR2 is SASEGT. Trimming took off 6 bases at V and 0 bases at J, with 14 bases between the two ends. The CDR3 is 15 residues long. The DNA for the CDR3 is TGTGCCAGCAGGGAATACGGACATATGAACACTGAAGCTTTCTTT. Its translation is CASREYGHMNTEAFF.

At least ten counts were recorded for this clonotype. The CDR3 sequence is CASSGDSTDTQYF. CDR3 nucleotide sequence: TGTGCCTCTTCCGGGGACAGCACAGATACGCAGTATTTT. V and J are TRBV24-1 and TRBJ2-3; the D call may be TRBD1 or TRBD2 (5 bases each). This CDR3 is built from 13 residues. Trimming took 12 bases from V and 0 from J, leaving 12 bases between them. Germline loops: CDR1 KGHDR, CDR2 SFDVKD.

At least ten counts were recorded for this clonotype. The chain combines TRBV29-1 with TRBJ2-3; TRBD1 might be the D (5 bases). Trimming took off 7 bases at V and 5 bases at J, with 13 bases between the two ends. This CDR3 is built from 12 residues. Germline assignment: CDR1 SQVTM and CDR2 ANQGSEA. The CDR3 nucleotides are TGCAGCGCTGGGGCTAGGAGAGATACGCAGTATTTT. Protein: CSAGARRDTQYF.

This clonotype was seen at least ten times. CDR3 loop: CASTSESPGRAYNEQFF. In DNA, the CDR3 is TGTGCCAGCACCTCCGAGTCCCCCGGGAGGGCCTACAATGAGCAGTTCTTC. The rearrangement links TRBV25-1 to TRBJ2-1; 8 bases agree with TRBD2. V trimming: 7 bases; J trimming: 2 bases; junction bases outside the gene matches: 13. This CDR3 comprises 17 residues. Germline CDR1 MGHDK, CDR2 SYGVNS.

This chain uses TRBV11-2 with TRBJ2-4; TRBD2 matches at 8 bases. CDR3 length: 16 residues. Germline-derived CDR1 and CDR2 are SGHAT and FQNNGV. The V segment lost 3 bases and the J segment 3 bases; nucleotides outside the gene matches: 7. The CDR3: CASSLVGGAGKNIQYF. DNA for the CDR3: TGTGCCAGCAGCTTGGTCGGGGGGGCGGGCAAAAACATTCAGTACTTC.

This clonotype appeared many times. The rearrangement uses TRBV10-2 and TRBJ2-5, with 10 bases matching TRBD2. This CDR3 is 15 amino acids long. Germline CDR1 WSHSY, CDR2 SAAADI. The junction had 5 bases not matched to a gene; V was cut back by 4 bases and J by 3 bases. In nucleotides, the CDR3 is TGCGCCAGCAGTGGTGTAGGACTAGCGGAAGAGACCCAGTACTTC. This translates into CASSGVGLAEETQYF.

This clonotype was counted ten times or more. The chain combines TRBV11-2 with TRBJ2-7, with a tentative D call TRBD2 (6 bases). The CDR3 has 15 residues. V was cut by 5 bases and J by 6 bases, with 20 bases left in between. Germline lookup yields CDR1 SGHAT and CDR2 FQNNGV. Written as DNA, the CDR3 is TGTGCCAGCAGCGAGAATCGGGTGGGGACTCTCGAGCAGTACTTC. Its translation: CASSENRVGTLEQYF.

In its sample, this clonotype was seen many times. The chain joins TRBV6-1 to TRBJ1-2; the match to TRBD1 covers 8 bases. Germline trimming cut 6 bases from V and 4 bases from J; bases unmatched to any gene: 10. Germline loops: CDR1 MNHNS, CDR2 SASEGT. CDR3 length equals 15 residues. The CDR3 nucleotides are TGTGCCAGCAGCGTGGGACAGGACCCTCCCTATGGCTACACCTTC. This translates into CASSVGQDPPYGYTF.

This clonotype was recorded many times. The gene calls are TRBV20-1 and TRBJ1-1; D possibly corresponds to TRBD1 (5 bases). The CDR3 spans 17 residues. Germline V gene data show CDR1 as DFQATT and CDR2 as SNEGSKA (reference sequence). V gave up 1 base and J gave up 2 bases, with 20 bases separating them. This chain's CDR3 is CSARAITGQGLNTEAFF. DNA for the CDR3: TGCAGTGCTAGAGCAATCACGGGGCAGGGCTTAAACACTGAAGCTTTCTTT.

Many counts were recorded for this clonotype. V gene TRBV3-1 combines with J gene TRBJ1-2, with 7 bases identical to TRBD1. There are 16 residues in the CDR3. The junction had 11 bases not matched to a gene; V was cut back by 0 bases and J by 7 bases. Per the germline V gene, CDR1 is LGHDT and CDR2 is YNNKEL (reference sequence). CDR3 sequence (DNA): TGTGCCAGCAGCCAAGATTGGGACAGTTACGTCCGTGGCTACACCTTC. It translates to CASSQDWDSYVRGYTF.

This clonotype was observed many times. The V call is TRBV5-1, the J call TRBJ2-1; TRBD2 agrees at 13 bases. With V trimmed by 4 bases and J by 7 bases, 8 bases remained unmatched. In germline, CDR1 is SGHRS, CDR2 YFSETQ. The length of the CDR3 is 16 residues. The DNA for the CDR3 is TGCGCCAGCAGCCGTCTTACTAGCGGGGGGGCGAATGAGCAGTTCTTC. This encodes CASSRLTSGGANEQFF.

This clonotype was detected ten times or more. The CDR3 sequence is CSARVRVDYGYTF. CDR3 coding DNA: TGCAGTGCTAGAGTCAGGGTTGACTATGGCTACACCTTC. V and J are TRBV20-1 and TRBJ1-2; TRBD1 might be the D (5 bases). V was pared by 1 base and J by 3 bases, with 9 bases between. This CDR3 region has 13 residues. CDR1 and CDR2 (germline): DFQATT, SNEGSKA (reference sequence).

There are many counts of this clonotype. The J gene is TRBJ1-4, the V gene TRBV29-1; perhaps TRBD1 as D (5 bases). Germline CDR1 and CDR2: SQVTM and ANQGSEA. This CDR3 has 12 amino acids. Trimming removed 7 bases from V and 8 bases from J, with 14 bases in between. The CDR3 DNA reads as TGCAGCGCCTGGCAGGGTGGGGAAAAACTGTTTTTT. Translated: CSAWQGGEKLFF.

This clonotype came up many times. The CDR3 region is CASSQEGGHNSPLHF. DNA for the CDR3: TGTGCCAGCAGCCAAGAGGGGGGGCATAATTCACCCCTCCACTTT. The chain has TRBV3-1 and TRBJ1-6; tentatively, D is TRBD1 (6 bases). Germline CDR1 and CDR2: LGHDT and YNNKEL (reference sequence). The V end was cut by 0 bases, the J end by 5 bases, with 8 bases between. This CDR3 comprises 15 residues.

This clonotype was detected many times. The J gene is TRBJ2-1, the V gene TRBV20-1; D possibly corresponds to TRBD2 (5 bases). Trimming took off 6 bases at V and 4 bases at J, with 16 bases between the two ends. The CDR3 is 14 residues long. Germline lookup yields CDR1 DFQATT and CDR2 SNEGSKA (reference sequence). The CDR3 nucleotides read TGCAGTGCCATTAGCGCGTCGGGATACAATGAGCAGTTCTTC. Amino acids: CSAISASGYNEQFF.

This clonotype was seen repeatedly, ten times or more. The chain is built from TRBV24-1 and TRBJ2-3; no definite D call. The CDR3 totals 15 residues. V was trimmed by 5 bases and J by 4 bases, leaving 15 bases between them. Germline V gene sequence: CDR1 KGHDR, CDR2 SFDVKD. In DNA form, the CDR3 reads TGTGCCACCAGTGTTGCTAGAGGAGACTCAGATACGCAGTATTTT. This codes for CATSVARGDSDTQYF.

The chain joins TRBV5-1 to TRBJ2-2, with D perhaps matching TRBD1 (6 bases). CDR1 is SGHRS and CDR2 is YFSETQ in the germline V gene. The ends were cut back, 0 bases at V and 0 bases at J, with 12 bases in the middle. The length of the CDR3 is 17 residues. CDR3 in amino acids: CASSLAPRTANTGELFF. The CDR3 nucleotides read TGCGCCAGCAGCTTGGCCCCCCGGACAGCGAACACCGGGGAGCTGTTTTTT.

This clonotype was seen ten or more times. The V gene is TRBV20-1, the J gene TRBJ1-4; the match to TRBD1 covers 9 bases. The CDR3 has 14 residues. CDR1 and CDR2 from the germline V gene are DFQATT and SNEGSKA (reference sequence). Trimming took 4 bases from V and 8 from J; bases not matched to a gene: 8. CDR3 loop: CSAIPGQGGEKLFF. In DNA, the CDR3 is TGCAGTGCTATACCGGGACAGGGAGGGGAAAAACTGTTTTTT.

This clonotype has ten or more counts. The CDR3 loop is CASSPEVPELNTEAFF. CDR3 sequence (DNA): TGTGCCAGCAGCCCAGAGGTCCCGGAGTTGAACACTGAAGCTTTCTTT. The gene calls are TRBV9 and TRBJ1-1; D remains unclear. Per the germline V gene, CDR1 is SGDLS and CDR2 is YYNGEE. The CDR3 contains 16 residues. V was pared by 4 bases and J by 0 bases, with 16 bases between.

This clonotype has a count of ten or more. The chain couples TRBV15 to TRBJ2-7; no reliable D call. Trimming took off 5 bases at V and 2 bases at J, with 13 bases between the two ends. CDR1 is LNHNV, CDR2 YYDKDF, per germline (reference sequence). CDR3 length equals 14 residues. The CDR3 sequence: CATSRRASAYEQYF. CDR3 nucleotide sequence: TGTGCCACCAGCCGACGGGCCTCGGCCTACGAGCAGTACTTC.

This clonotype showed up many times. The chain recombines TRBV7-2 with TRBJ2-1; TRBD1 might be the D (6 bases). Trimming stripped 4 bases from V and 15 bases from J, with 13 bases between. Per germline, CDR1 SGHTA and CDR2 FQGNSA. The CDR3 has 11 amino acids. Here the CDR3 reads CASSSRQVRFF. The CDR3 coding sequence is TGTGCCAGCAGCTCAAGACAGGTTCGGTTCTTC.

In its sample, this clonotype was seen many times. V usage is TRBV5-1 and J usage is TRBJ1-5, with 11 bases fitting TRBD1. CDR1 is SGHRS, CDR2 YFSETQ, per germline. The CDR3 consists of 15 residues. V shed 3 bases and J 6 bases; nucleotides not matched to a gene: 5. CDR3 sequence: CASSWTGGEFQPQHF. DNA for the CDR3: TGCGCCAGCAGCTGGACAGGGGGCGAATTTCAGCCCCAGCATTTT. The full variable domain, in which reference TRBV5-1 and TRBJ1-5 provide the parts outside the CDR3, is KAGVTQTPRYLIKTRGQQVTLSCSPISGHRSVSWYQQTPGQGLQFLFEYFSETQRNKGNFPGRFSGRQFSNSRSEMNVSTLELGDSALYLCASSWTGGEFQPQHFGDGTRLSIL.

This clonotype was observed many times. The chain uses TRBV20-1 and TRBJ2-2; D is undetermined. V dropped 2 bases and J dropped 4 bases, with 11 bases sitting between them. Germline V CDR1 and CDR2: DFQATT, SNEGSKA (reference sequence). The CDR3 has 14 amino acids. CDR3: CSARKAAGTGELFF. CDR3 nucleotide sequence: TGCAGTGCTAGAAAGGCCGCTGGCACCGGGGAGCTGTTTTTT.